This entry features one T cell receptor (beta chain) sequence. Germline V CDR1 and CDR2: SGHNT, YYREEE (reference sequence). There are 15 residues in the CDR3. V lost 0 bases to trimming and J lost 5 bases; unmatched junction nucleotides: 4. These data belong to a study of blood T cell repertoires in COVID-19. TCRdb keeps only in-frame clones here, not all; method: immunoSEQ multiplex PCR. The sample shows roughly 450,000 clones, roughly 88% of them seen only once. All enrollees were roughly 18 to 90 years old and from roughly 26 US areas. The sequence came from a man in his late teens or twenties who had recovered from COVID-19. Sequencing was carried out using PBMCs or T cells enriched from blood (not recorded which). This chain links TRBV5-4 with TRBJ1-4, with TRBD1 identical over 7 bases. The CDR3 bases are TGTGCCAGCAGCTTGGCGGGCAGGGGGAATGAAAAACTGTTTTTT. It yields the protein CASSLAGRGNEKLFF. Using reference TRBV5-4 and TRBJ1-4 for the parts outside the CDR3, the full variable domain is ETGVTQSPTHLIKTRGQQVTLRCSSQSGHNTVSWYQQALGQGPQFIFQYYREEENGRGNFPPRFSGLQFPNYSSELNVNALELDDSALYLCASSLAGRGNEKLFFGSGTQLSVL.